This T cell receptor (beta chain) was obtained from a study of T-cell reconstitution after alpha-beta-depleted transplantation in children. Study-level results: In some patients, recipient T cells and intrathymic progenitors surviving conditioning explained high day-60 diversity. Reportedly, alpha-beta T cells present about two months post-transplant originated from several hundred expanded clones of graft origin. T-cell numbers and diversity, one year after transplant, stemmed largely from T cells that were newly produced.

About this clonotype: No antigen is known for it.

Using unique molecular identifiers, the investigators prepared the TCRbeta library. MiXCR, applied by TCRdb to the PCR reads, yields one record per CDR3 protein. The table lists approximately 500,000 distinct CDR3 sequences, about 11% of them singletons, with around 2% in the top ten. CDR3 size: 13 residues. CDR1 is SEHNR, CDR2 FQNEAQ, per germline (reference sequence). J was trimmed by 1 base and V by 8 bases; bases with no gene match: 2. V and J are TRBV7-9 and TRBJ2-5, with 9 bases identical to TRBD2. The receptor's source is a child younger than 10 with inherited bone marrow failure, due to receive a stem cell transplant. The sequencing used PBMCs, collected before TCRalphabeta/CD19-depleted stem cell transplant. For the CDR3, the DNA is TGTGCCAGCCTAGCGGGACCCCAAGAGACCCAGTACTTC. This translates into CASLAGPQETQYF.